The 21 T cell receptor beta chains below were found in one sample sequenced in a study of OX40 agonist ivuxolimab in advanced cancers. TCRdb keeps only in-frame clones here, not all; method: immunoSEQ multiplex PCR. The sample holds roughly 91,000 clones, 95% to 96% seen once. The specimen was CD4+ or CD8+ T cells sorted from blood, collected in a trial of the OX40 agonist ivuxolimab. These receptors all come from an adult with an advanced solid tumor such as melanoma, head and neck, liver or kidney cancer.

V and J are TRBV9 and TRBJ2-1; 7 bases map to TRBD2. Per germline, CDR1 SGDLS and CDR2 YYNGEE. Unmatched junction bases numbered 7, after V lost 5 bases and J lost 8 bases. The CDR3 has 13 amino acids. The CDR3 DNA is TGTGCCAGCAGGGCCTTTGGGGGGGATGAGCAGTTCTTC. It translates to CASRAFGGDEQFF. The complete variable domain, with remaining parts taken from reference TRBV9 and TRBJ2-1, reads DSGVTQTPKHLITATGQRVTLRCSPRSGDLSVYWYQQSLDQGLQFLIQYYNGEERAKGNILERFSAQQFPDLHSELNLSSLELGDSALYFCASRAFGGDEQFFGPGTRLTVL.

Of note for this clone: The same CDR3 is also encoded by other DNA sequences in this sample. The V call is TRBV15, the J call TRBJ1-1; 7 nucleotides line up with TRBD1. Germline assignment: CDR1 LNHNV and CDR2 YYDKDF (reference sequence). J was trimmed by 0 bases and V by 5 bases; bases with no gene match: 6. This CDR3 region has 15 residues. Written as DNA, the CDR3 is TGTGCCACCAGCCCAGGGGGGAACCTGAACACTGAAGCTTTCTTT. Its protein product is CATSPGGNLNTEAFF.

This clone has just one count. The chain combines TRBV9 with TRBJ1-1; TRBD1 aligns across 7 bases. Germline CDR1 reads SGDLS; CDR2 reads YYNGEE. V was pared by 7 bases and J by 10 bases, with 10 bases of the junction left unmatched. This CDR3 comprises 12 residues. The CDR3 reads CASSVAGGVAFF. The CDR3 DNA reads as TGTGCCAGCTCGGTGGCAGGGGGTGTAGCTTTCTTT.

This clone appeared a single time. This chain connects TRBV6-5 to TRBJ1-2; 7 bases map to TRBD1. The CDR3 is 12 amino acids. CDR1 MNHEY and CDR2 SVGAGI come from the germline V gene. J was trimmed by 12 bases and V by 2 bases; bases with no gene match: 6. The CDR3 loop is CASSYPWDSHTF. CDR3 nucleotides: TGTGCCAGCAGTTACCCATGGGACAGCCACACCTTC.

The chain couples TRBV2 to TRBJ1-1, with 10 nucleotides matching TRBD1. The CDR3 consists of 12 residues. Germline lookup yields CDR1 SNHLY and CDR2 FYNNEI. The V segment lost 9 bases and the J segment 10 bases; nucleotides outside the gene matches: 8. CDR3: CASLGTGVIAFF. The CDR3 DNA sequence: TGTGCCAGTCTCGGGACAGGGGTAATAGCTTTCTTT.

The J gene is TRBJ2-5, the V gene TRBV5-4; 9 bases map to TRBD2. From germline, CDR1 is SGHNT and CDR2 YYREEE (reference sequence). V gave up 2 bases and J gave up 1 base; unmatched junction bases: 6. This CDR3 has 16 residues. The CDR3 loop reads CASSLELAGSQETQYF. The CDR3 DNA reads as TGTGCCAGCAGCTTAGAACTAGCGGGTTCCCAAGAGACCCAGTACTTC.

V usage is TRBV6-1 and J usage is TRBJ1-1; no clear D gene. Per germline, CDR1 MNHNS and CDR2 SASEGT. The CDR3 totals 14 residues. V lost 5 bases, J lost 1 base, and 11 bases lay in between. The CDR3 loop reads CASSLGFGNTEAFF. The CDR3 DNA reads as TGTGCCAGCAGTTTAGGGTTCGGGAACACTGAAGCTTTCTTT.

This clone was counted a single time. The CDR3 sequence is CASSWGGNTEAFF. In nucleotides, the CDR3 is TGTGCCAGTAGTTGGGGGGGGAACACTGAAGCTTTCTTT. V and J are TRBV19 and TRBJ1-1; D is perhaps TRBD1 (5 bases). The CDR3 contains 13 residues. Trimming took off 5 bases at V and 1 base at J, with 8 bases between the two ends. Germline-derived CDR1 and CDR2 are LNHDA and SQIVND (reference sequence).

This chain joins TRBV7-3 and TRBJ2-1, with a weak D call TRBD2 (6 bases). Per germline, CDR1 SGHTA and CDR2 FQGTGA. V lost 2 bases and J lost 8, with 13 bases in between. This CDR3 has 14 amino acids. The CDR3 here is CASSLDPTGDEQFF. In DNA form, the CDR3 reads TGTGCCAGCAGCTTAGACCCGACGGGGGATGAGCAGTTCTTC. Complete variable domain (other parts from reference TRBV7-3 and TRBJ2-1): GAGVSQTPSNKVTEKGKYVELRCDPISGHTALYWYRQSLGQGPEFLIYFQGTGAADDSGLPNDRFFAVRPEGSVSTLKIQRTERGDSAVYLCASSLDPTGDEQFFGPGTRLTVL.

This clone was counted a single time. V is TRBV4-3 and J is TRBJ2-1; D is possibly TRBD2 (6 bases). Trimming took off 1 base at V and 4 bases at J, with 11 bases between the two ends. The CDR3 contains 15 residues. From germline, CDR1 is LGHNA and CDR2 YSLEER. CDR3 protein: CASSQGSSAYNEQFF. CDR3 sequence (DNA): TGCGCCAGCAGCCAAGGTTCTAGCGCTTACAATGAGCAGTTCTTC.

This chain connects TRBV9 to TRBJ2-3, with 8 nucleotides matching TRBD1. The CDR3 sequence is 16 residues long. J gave up 7 bases and V 7 bases, and 17 bases lay outside the gene matches. CDR1 and CDR2 (germline): SGDLS, YYNGEE. The CDR3 DNA is TGTGCCAGCGAGCCAAGGACAGGGCCAATGTGGAATACGCAGTATTTT. This gives the protein CASEPRTGPMWNTQYF. Based on the CDR3 plus reference TRBV9 and TRBJ2-3, the full variable domain is DSGVTQTPKHLITATGQRVTLRCSPRSGDLSVYWYQQSLDQGLQFLIQYYNGEERAKGNILERFSAQQFPDLHSELNLSSLELGDSALYFCASEPRTGPMWNTQYFGPGTRLTVL.

This clone was observed once. The rearrangement joins TRBV4-1 to TRBJ2-2, with D possibly being TRBD1 (5 bases). CDR3 size: 15 residues. Trimming pared 0 bases from V and 4 bases from J, leaving 9 bases between. The germline V gene encodes CDR1 MGHRA and CDR2 YSYEKL. CDR3 bases: TGCGCCAGCAGCCAAGAGCAGGGTGGCACCGGGGAGCTGTTTTTT. Translating it yields CASSQEQGGTGELFF.

The chain couples TRBV19 to TRBJ2-1, with D perhaps TRBD1 or TRBD2 (5 bases each). Germline CDR1 LNHDA, CDR2 SQIVND (reference sequence). The CDR3 totals 13 residues. V was cut by 7 bases and J by 2 bases, with 9 bases left in between. The CDR3 spells CASTWGTYNEQFF. CDR3 sequence (DNA): TGTGCCAGTACGTGGGGGACCTACAATGAGCAGTTCTTC.

This clone was counted once. The chain has TRBV7-2 and TRBJ2-5; D ambiguous. The V end lost 4 bases, the J end lost 10 bases, and 16 bases lay between the germline ends. This CDR3 region has 13 residues. Germline-derived CDR1 and CDR2 are SGHTA and FQGNSA. The CDR3 sequence is CASSSPSELHQYF. The CDR3, as DNA: TGTGCCAGCAGCTCACCCAGTGAGCTACACCAGTACTTC. The variable domain in full, completed from reference TRBV7-2 and TRBJ2-5, reads GAGVSQSPSNKVTEKGKDVELRCDPISGHTALYWYRQSLGQGLEFLIYFQGNSAPDKSGLPSDRFSAERTGGSVSTLTIQRTQQEDSAVYLCASSSPSELHQYFGPGTRLLVL.

The rearrangement uses TRBV5-1 and TRBJ2-7; 7 bases are shared with TRBD1. V lost 8 bases and J lost 3; bases outside the gene matches: 17. Germline V gene data show CDR1 as SGHRS and CDR2 as YFSETQ. The CDR3 consists of 16 residues. The CDR3 region is CARRTTGTDFYYEQYF. CDR3 DNA sequence: TGCGCCAGGAGAACCACCGGGACAGACTTTTACTACGAGCAGTACTTC.

This clone was counted between two and nine times. The chain has TRBV27 and TRBJ2-3; D call uncertain. CDR1 is MNHEY, CDR2 SMNVEV, per germline (reference sequence). Deletions cut 4 bases from V and 7 bases from J, with 9 bases between. CDR3 length: 12 residues. The CDR3: CASSSTAYTQYF. CDR3 DNA: TGTGCCAGCAGTTCGACTGCTTATACGCAGTATTTT.

The chain couples TRBV9 to TRBJ2-1; D tentatively fits TRBD1 or TRBD2 (5 bases each). Germline CDR1 SGDLS, CDR2 YYNGEE. The ends were cut back, 3 bases at V and 2 bases at J, with 12 bases in the middle. The CDR3 totals 15 residues. The CDR3 DNA reads as TGTGCCAGCAGCGGTTCCGGGACCACCTACAATGAGCAGTTCTTC. This sequence encodes CASSGSGTTYNEQFF.

The J gene is TRBJ1-6, the V gene TRBV19; 7 bases agree with TRBD1. The CDR3 spans 13 residues. The V gene's germline CDR1 is LNHDA and CDR2 SQIVND (reference sequence). Germline trimming cut 8 bases from V and 7 bases from J; bases unmatched to any gene: 5. The chain's CDR3 is CASHGTANSPLHF. The DNA for the CDR3 is TGTGCCAGTCACGGGACAGCCAATTCACCCCTCCACTTT.

This clone was counted between two and nine times. The rearrangement links TRBV5-1 to TRBJ2-7, with TRBD2 matching 7 bases. CDR1 and CDR2 from the germline V gene are SGHRS and YFSETQ. Unmatched junction bases numbered 1, after V lost 4 bases and J lost 0 bases. This CDR3 is 13 amino acids long. CDR3 region: CASSRDYSYEQYF. CDR3 in DNA: TGCGCCAGCAGCCGGGACTACTCCTACGAGCAGTACTTC.

V is TRBV12-1 and J is TRBJ1-6. TRBV12-1 is noted as a pseudogene. This CDR3 region has 16 residues. The CDR3 DNA is TGTGCCAGCAGCTCACAATACCTGAGAAATAATTCACCCCTCCACTTT. This encodes CASSSQYLRNNSPLHF.

This clone was picked up one time. This rearrangement joins TRBV29-1 to TRBJ2-1; D is perhaps TRBD2 (6 bases). Germline CDR1 and CDR2: SQVTM and ANQGSEA. V was pared by 3 bases and J by 0 bases, with 6 bases between. This CDR3 comprises 13 residues. CDR3 DNA: TGCAGCGTTGAGACTAGCTCCTACAATGAGCAGTTCTTC. This codes for CSVETSSYNEQFF.